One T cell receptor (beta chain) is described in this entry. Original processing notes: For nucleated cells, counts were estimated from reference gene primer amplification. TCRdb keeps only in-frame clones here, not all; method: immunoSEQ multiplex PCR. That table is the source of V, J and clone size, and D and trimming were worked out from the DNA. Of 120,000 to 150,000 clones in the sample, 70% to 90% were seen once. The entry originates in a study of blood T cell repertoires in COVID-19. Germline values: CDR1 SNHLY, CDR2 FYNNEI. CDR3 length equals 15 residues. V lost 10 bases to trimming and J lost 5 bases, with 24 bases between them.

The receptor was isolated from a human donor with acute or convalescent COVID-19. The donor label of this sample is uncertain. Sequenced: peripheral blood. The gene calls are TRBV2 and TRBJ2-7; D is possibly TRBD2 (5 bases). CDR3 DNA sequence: TGTGCCACCAAGAGGGCCACCGCGGTCTGGGACGAGCAGTACTTC. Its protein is CATKRATAVWDEQYF.